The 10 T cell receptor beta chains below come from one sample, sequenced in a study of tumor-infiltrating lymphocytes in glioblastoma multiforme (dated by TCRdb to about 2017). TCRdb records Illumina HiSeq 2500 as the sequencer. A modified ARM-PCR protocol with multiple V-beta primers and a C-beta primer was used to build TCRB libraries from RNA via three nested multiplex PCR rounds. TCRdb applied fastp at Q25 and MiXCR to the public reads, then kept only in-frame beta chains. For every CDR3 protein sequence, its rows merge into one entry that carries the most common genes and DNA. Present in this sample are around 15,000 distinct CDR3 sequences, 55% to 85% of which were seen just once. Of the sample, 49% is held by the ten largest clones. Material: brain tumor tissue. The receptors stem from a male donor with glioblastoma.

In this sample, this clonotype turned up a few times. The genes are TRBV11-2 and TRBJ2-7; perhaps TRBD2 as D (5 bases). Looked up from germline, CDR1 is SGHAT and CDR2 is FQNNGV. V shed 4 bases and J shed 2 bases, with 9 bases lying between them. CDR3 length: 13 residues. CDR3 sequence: CASSSDFAYEQYF. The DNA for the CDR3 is TGTGCCAGCAGCTCGGACTTCGCCTACGAGCAGTACTTC.

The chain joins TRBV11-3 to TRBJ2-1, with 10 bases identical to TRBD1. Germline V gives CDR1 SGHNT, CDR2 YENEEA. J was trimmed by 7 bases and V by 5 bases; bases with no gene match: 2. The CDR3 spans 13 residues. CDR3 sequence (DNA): TGTGCCAGCAGCCAGGGACAGGGGAATGAGCAGTTCTTC. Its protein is CASSQGQGNEQFF.

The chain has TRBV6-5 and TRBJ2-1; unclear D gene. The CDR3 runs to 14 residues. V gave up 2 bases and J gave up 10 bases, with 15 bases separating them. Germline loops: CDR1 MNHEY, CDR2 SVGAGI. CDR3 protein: CASSYGPGLPEQFF. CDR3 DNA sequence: TGTGCCAGCAGTTACGGGCCGGGCCTTCCCGAGCAGTTCTTC.

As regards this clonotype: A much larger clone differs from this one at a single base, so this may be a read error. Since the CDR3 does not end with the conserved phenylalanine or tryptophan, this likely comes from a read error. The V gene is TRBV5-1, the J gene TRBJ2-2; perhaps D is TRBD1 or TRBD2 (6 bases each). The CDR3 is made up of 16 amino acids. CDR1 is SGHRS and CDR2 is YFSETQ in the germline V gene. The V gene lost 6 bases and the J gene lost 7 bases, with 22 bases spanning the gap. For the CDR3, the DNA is TGCGCCAGCAACCCCTTAGGGGGAGGCGTTAACGGGGAGCTGTTTTCT. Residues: CASNPLGGGVNGELFS.

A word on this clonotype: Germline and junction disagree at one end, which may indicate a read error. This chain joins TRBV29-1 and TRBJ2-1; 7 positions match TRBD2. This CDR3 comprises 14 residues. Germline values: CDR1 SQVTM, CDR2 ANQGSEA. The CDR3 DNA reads TGTAGCGTTGAATATATGGCGGGACCTAGCGGGCAGTTCTTC. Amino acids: CSVEYMAGPSGQFF.

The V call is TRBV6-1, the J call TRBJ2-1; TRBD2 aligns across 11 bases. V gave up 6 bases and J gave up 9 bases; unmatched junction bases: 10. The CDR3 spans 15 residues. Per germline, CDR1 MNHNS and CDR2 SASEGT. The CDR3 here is CASRPTSGSPSEQFF. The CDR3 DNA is TGTGCCAGCAGGCCAACTAGCGGGAGTCCTTCTGAGCAGTTCTTC.

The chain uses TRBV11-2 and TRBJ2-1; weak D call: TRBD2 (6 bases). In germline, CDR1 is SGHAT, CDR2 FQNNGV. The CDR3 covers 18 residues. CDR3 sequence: CVSSLVSGGKGSYNEQFF. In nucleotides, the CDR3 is TGTGTTAGCAGCTTAGTTTCGGGCGGGAAGGGTTCTTACAATGAGCAGTTCTTC. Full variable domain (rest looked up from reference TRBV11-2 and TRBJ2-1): EAGVAQSPRYKIIEKRQSVAFWCNPISGHATLYWYQQILGQGPKLLIQFQNNGVVDDSQLPKDRFSAERLKGVDSTLKIQPAKLEDSAVYLCVSSLVSGGKGSYNEQFFGPGTRLTVL.

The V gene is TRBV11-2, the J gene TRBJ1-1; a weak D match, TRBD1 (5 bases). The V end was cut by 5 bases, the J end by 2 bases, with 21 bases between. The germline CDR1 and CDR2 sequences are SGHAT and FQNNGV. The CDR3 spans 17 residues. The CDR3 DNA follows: TGTGCCAGCAGCCATGGGGGAGTGATCGACCCTAACACTGAAGCTTTCTTT. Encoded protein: CASSHGGVIDPNTEAFF.

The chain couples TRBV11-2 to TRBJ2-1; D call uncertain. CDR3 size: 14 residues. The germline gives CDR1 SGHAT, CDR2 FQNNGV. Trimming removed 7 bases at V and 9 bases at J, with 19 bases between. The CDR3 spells CASTPLAAEAEQFF. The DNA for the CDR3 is TGTGCCAGCACCCCCCTTGCTGCAGAGGCTGAGCAGTTCTTC.

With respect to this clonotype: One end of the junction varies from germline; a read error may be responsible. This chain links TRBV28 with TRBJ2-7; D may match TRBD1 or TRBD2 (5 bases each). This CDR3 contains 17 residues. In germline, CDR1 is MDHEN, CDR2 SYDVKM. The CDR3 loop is CANSFNRDSSSSYKQYF. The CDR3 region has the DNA TGTGCCAACAGTTTTAACCGAGACAGCTCTAGCTCCTACAAGCAGTACTTC.